This T cell receptor beta chain was sequenced during a study of breast tumors, draining lymph nodes, adjacent tissues. Findings and caveats of the study: Most tumor T cells seemingly derive from lymph node, then expand in tumor. Compared with basal-like, luminal-like tumors shared significantly more repertoire with nontumor tissue. Data only fit, rather than demonstrated, lymph node origin of most tumor T cells. Compared with lymph nodes, tumors were less diverse; compared with nontumor tissue, more.

Each CDR3 protein gets one entry after TCRdb re-called the multiplex PCR reads with MiXCR. The sample lists around 130,000 distinct CDR3 sequences; about 20% were seen once. This clonotype was observed at least ten times. Antigen unknown. Axillary draining lymph nodes of breast cancer patients supplied the node samples. Per germline, CDR1 MGHDK and CDR2 SYGVNS. Trimming removed 4 bases from V and 5 bases from J; junction bases left unmatched: 5. CDR3 length: 13 residues. The receptor was derived from a female donor with breast cancer. Some clones in this sample may be carry-over from other donors' samples. Sample: axillary lymph node tissue. V and J are TRBV25-1 and TRBJ2-7, with 7 positions matching TRBD1. CDR3 nucleotide sequence: TGTGCCAGCAGTGTGAGAGGGGGCAACGAGCAGTACTTC. This codes for CASSVRGGNEQYF.